Below, one TCR beta chain is given with its context. Its antigen remains unknown. The data were produced by immunoSEQ multiplex PCR, yet TCRdb's version contains in-frame clones alone and is incomplete. The table records more than 70,000 clones, 91% of them present only once. This specimen belongs to a study of OX40 agonist ivuxolimab in advanced cancers. Study context: Every 2 weeks, ivuxolimab was infused into the patients intravenously at between 0.01 and 10 mg/kg.

The CDR3 consists of 14 residues. Trimming took 8 bases from V and 3 from J, leaving 13 bases between them. Germline values: CDR1 ENHRY, CDR2 SYGVKD. Overall study results and limits: Near-lowest levels of clonal expansion characterized partial responders at 0.1-3.0 mg/kg. Circulating CD4+ and CD8+ T cells showed clonal expansion by week 6 at 0.1 to 3.0 mg/kg. The antigens recognized by the expanded peripheral T cells, that is their antigen specificity, were not determined.

The V call is TRBV10-3, the J call TRBJ2-2; D is perhaps TRBD1 (6 bases). Sample: CD4+ or CD8+ T cells sorted from blood, taken in a trial of the OX40 agonist ivuxolimab. This sequence was found in an adult with an advanced solid tumor such as melanoma, head and neck, liver or kidney cancer. CDR3 in amino acids: CAIRLGGDTGELFF. The CDR3, as DNA: TGTGCCATCCGTCTAGGGGGAGACACCGGGGAGCTGTTTTTT.